These 30 T cell receptor beta chains originate from one sample sequenced in a study of PD-L1 blockade in urothelial cancer. Only in-frame clones appear in the TCRdb table, and some are missing; sequencing was by immunoSEQ multiplex PCR. Here the sample spans over 40,000 clones, 82% being singletons. Here the sequenced sample was PBMCs, taken around atezolizumab (anti-PD-L1) treatment. The receptors were sampled from a man in his 70s with urothelial cancer.

V and J are TRBV25-1 and TRBJ1-1, with 8 bases identical to TRBD1. CDR1 is MGHDK and CDR2 is SYGVNS in the germline V gene. The CDR3 totals 11 residues. V was clipped by 5 bases and J by 9 bases; unmatched bases: 2. Here the CDR3 DNA reads TGTGCCAGCAGTCAGGGGGCTAAAGCTTTCTTT. It yields the protein CASSQGAKAFF.

The chain couples TRBV19 to TRBJ1-5; the D gene is possibly TRBD1 (6 bases). V gave up 4 bases and J gave up 7 bases, with 11 bases separating them. The CDR3 runs to 13 residues. The germline CDR1 and CDR2 sequences are LNHDA and SQIVND (reference sequence). CDR3 sequence reads: CASSTTGIQPQHF. The CDR3 DNA reads TGTGCCAGTAGTACCACAGGGATACAGCCCCAGCATTTT.

This chain connects TRBV7-9 to TRBJ2-7, with D tentatively TRBD2 (6 bases). The V and J ends lost 4 bases and 5 bases respectively, with 15 bases between them. Germline V lookup: CDR1 SEHNR, CDR2 FQNEAQ (reference sequence). The CDR3 extends over 14 amino acids. Written as DNA, the CDR3 is TGTGCCAGCAGCTGGGGTCTAAGGGAGGACGAGCAGTACTTC. This encodes CASSWGLREDEQYF. The full variable domain, rest sourced from reference TRBV7-9 and TRBJ2-7, is DTGVSQNPRHKITKRGQNVTFRCDPISEHNRLYWYRQTLGQGPEFLTYFQNEAQLEKSRLLSDRFSAERPKGSFSTLEIQRTEQGDSAMYLCASSWGLREDEQYFGPGTRLTVT.

The chain recombines TRBV19 with TRBJ1-4; D is possibly TRBD1 (6 bases). In germline, CDR1 is LNHDA, CDR2 SQIVND (reference sequence). Trimming shortened V by 6 bases and J by 8 bases, and 19 bases separated the two germline ends. The CDR3 covers 15 residues. CDR3 region: CASSPGGINSEKLFF. In DNA form, the CDR3 reads TGTGCCAGTAGCCCGGGGGGCATCAACTCGGAAAAACTGTTTTTT.

V and J are TRBV19 and TRBJ2-2, with D perhaps TRBD2 (7 bases). This CDR3 spans 14 amino acids. The germline V gene encodes CDR1 LNHDA and CDR2 SQIVND (reference sequence). The V and J ends lost 3 bases and 7 bases respectively, with 12 bases between them. CDR3 in amino acids: CASSIGGAHGELFF. The CDR3 bases are TGTGCCAGTAGTATTGGGGGGGCGCACGGGGAGCTGTTTTTT.

This clone came up once. The chain joins TRBV9 to TRBJ1-1, with TRBD1 identical over 7 bases. The trim removed 4 bases at V and 0 bases at J, leaving 6 bases unmatched. CDR1 is SGDLS, CDR2 YYNGEE, per germline. CDR3 size: 15 residues. Written as DNA, the CDR3 is TGTGCCAGCAGCCCTCTTGGACAGGTGAACACTGAAGCTTTCTTT. Protein sequence: CASSPLGQVNTEAFF. The variable domain in full, completed from reference TRBV9 and TRBJ1-1, reads DSGVTQTPKHLITATGQRVTLRCSPRSGDLSVYWYQQSLDQGLQFLIQYYNGEERAKGNILERFSAQQFPDLHSELNLSSLELGDSALYFCASSPLGQVNTEAFFGQGTRLTVV.

V usage is TRBV7-6 and J usage is TRBJ2-2; D is possibly TRBD2 (5 bases). CDR3 length: 14 residues. CDR1 and CDR2 from the germline V gene are SGHVS and FNYEAQ. The germline V and J ends were trimmed by 5 bases and 5 bases, with 12 bases remaining between them. CDR3 nucleotide sequence: TGTGCCAGCAGCGCACTAGGCGGGACCGGGGAGCTGTTTTTT. It is translated as CASSALGGTGELFF.

This clone was found many times. The V call is TRBV5-6, the J call TRBJ1-3, with 7 bases fitting TRBD1. The ends lost 1 base at V and 2 bases at J; junction bases unmatched: 0. Germline CDR1 is SGHDT and CDR2 is YYEEEE. The length of the CDR3 is 14 residues. This CDR3 is CASSLRGPGNTIYF. CDR3 DNA: TGTGCCAGCAGCTTGAGGGGGCCTGGAAACACCATATATTTT.

J is TRBJ1-2 and V is TRBV29-1, with D possibly matching TRBD1 (6 bases). This CDR3 is built from 11 residues. Germline CDR1 SQVTM, CDR2 ANQGSEA. Trimming cost V 7 bases and J 9 bases, with 15 bases left between them. CDR3 DNA sequence: TGCAGCGGTCAAAAAGGGACAAGCTACACCTTC. It specifies CSGQKGTSYTF.

The chain joins TRBV18 to TRBJ1-3; TRBD1 agrees at 7 bases. The length of the CDR3 is 15 residues. Germline V gene sequence: CDR1 KGHSH, CDR2 LQKENI. Trimming at V came to 3 bases and at J to 0 bases, leaving 2 bases not matched to a gene. The CDR3 region has the DNA TGTGCCAGCTCACCCAGGACAGGCTCTGGAAACACCATATATTTT. The encoded protein is CASSPRTGSGNTIYF. Full variable domain (remainder filled in from reference TRBV18 and TRBJ1-3): NAGVMQNPRHLVRRRGQEARLRCSPMKGHSHVYWYRQLPEEGLKFMVYLQKENIIDESGMPKERFSAEFPKEGPSILRIQQVVRGDSAAYFCASSPRTGSGNTIYFGEGSWLTVV.

This CDR3 reads CASSYSGTGGYGYTF. CDR3 DNA: TGTGCCAGCAGTTATTCCGGGACAGGGGGCTATGGCTACACCTTC. V gene TRBV6-6 combines with J gene TRBJ1-2; TRBD1 aligns across 11 bases. The CDR3 sequence is 15 residues long. The germline V gene encodes CDR1 MNHNY and CDR2 SVGAGI (reference sequence). With V trimmed by 3 bases and J by 4 bases, 4 bases remained unmatched.

This rearrangement joins TRBV5-1 to TRBJ1-1, with D possibly matching TRBD1 (5 bases). Germline V gives CDR1 SGHRS, CDR2 YFSETQ. This CDR3 is built from 14 residues. Trimming removed 0 bases from V and 4 bases from J, with 10 bases in between. The CDR3 DNA reads TGCGCCAGCAGCTTGGCAACAGGTTCCACTGAAGCTTTCTTT. It translates to CASSLATGSTEAFF.

J is TRBJ2-3 and V is TRBV5-6; D gene uncertain. Germline loops: CDR1 SGHDT, CDR2 YYEEEE. V lost 1 base, J lost 6 bases, and 15 bases lay in between. The length of the CDR3 is 15 residues. CDR3 sequence reads: CASSLRSSGVDTQYF. CDR3 coding DNA: TGTGCCAGCAGCTTGAGGTCCTCTGGAGTTGATACGCAGTATTTT.

J is TRBJ2-2 and V is TRBV29-1; 9 bases map to TRBD1. The length of the CDR3 is 15 residues. Trimming at V came to 7 bases and at J to 8 bases, leaving 14 bases not matched to a gene. Germline CDR1 SQVTM, CDR2 ANQGSEA. CDR3 protein: CSATTNRGRKGELFF. The CDR3 DNA reads as TGCAGCGCAACAACGAACAGGGGGCGCAAAGGGGAGCTGTTTTTT.

V gene TRBV7-3 combines with J gene TRBJ2-6; TRBD1 agrees at 8 bases. The CDR3 covers 16 residues. Germline V lookup: CDR1 SGHTA, CDR2 FQGTGA. V shed 0 bases, J shed 4 bases, and the junction held 2 bases outside the gene matches. The DNA of the CDR3 is TGTGCCAGCAGCTTAACGACAGGGGCCGGGGCCAACGTCCTGACTTTC. Translating it yields CASSLTTGAGANVLTF.

In its sample, this clone was seen many times. The genes are TRBV5-1 and TRBJ2-1; 14 nucleotides match TRBD2. The CDR3 is 14 residues long. After removal of 4 bases from V and 9 bases from J, the junction contained 3 bases not matched to a gene. Germline CDR1 SGHRS, CDR2 YFSETQ. This chain's CDR3 is CASSQGLAGGEQFF. As DNA, the CDR3 is TGCGCCAGCAGCCAAGGACTAGCGGGGGGTGAGCAGTTCTTC.

The CDR3 DNA sequence: TGTGCCAGTAGTTCGCTACAGGGGCTACTGGACAAAAACATTCAGTACTTC. Protein product: CASSSLQGLLDKNIQYF. The chain has TRBV19 and TRBJ2-4; TRBD1 matches 7 bases. CDR3 length: 17 residues. Germline V gene data show CDR1 as LNHDA and CDR2 as SQIVND (reference sequence). V dropped 5 bases and J dropped 3; count of bases not matched to a gene: 13.

The chain uses TRBV2 and TRBJ2-5, with TRBD1 identical over 8 bases. Trimming removed 7 bases from V and 1 base from J; junction bases left unmatched: 5. The CDR3 extends over 14 amino acids. The V gene's germline CDR1 is SNHLY and CDR2 FYNNEI. The CDR3 DNA reads as TGTGCCAGCAAGTCGGACAGGGCCCAAGAGACCCAGTACTTC. It translates to CASKSDRAQETQYF.

The chain couples TRBV19 to TRBJ1-1; TRBD1 might be the D (5 bases). The ends were cut back, 5 bases at V and 1 base at J, with 11 bases in the middle. CDR3 length: 14 residues. Germline loops: CDR1 LNHDA, CDR2 SQIVND (reference sequence). CDR3: CASSSRTPNTEAFF. The CDR3 DNA reads as TGTGCCAGTAGTTCCCGGACACCGAACACTGAAGCTTTCTTT.

The V and J genes are TRBV19 and TRBJ1-2, with unresolved D. Per germline, CDR1 LNHDA and CDR2 SQIVND (reference sequence). The CDR3 runs to 12 residues. V was shortened by 5 bases and J by 7 bases, with 11 bases between the two germline ends. As DNA, the CDR3 is TGTGCCAGTAGTTCCGGGTTGGGTGGCTACACCTTC. Amino acids: CASSSGLGGYTF. Drawing the rest from reference TRBV19 and TRBJ1-2, the complete variable domain is DGGITQSPKYLFRKEGQNVTLSCEQNLNHDAMYWYRQDPGQGLRLIYYSQIVNDFQKGDIAEGYSVSREKKESFPLTVTSAQKNPTAFYLCASSSGLGGYTFGSGTRLTVV.

The chain links TRBV7-2 to TRBJ2-5; 8 nucleotides match TRBD2. Per germline, CDR1 SGHTA and CDR2 FQGNSA. The length of the CDR3 is 16 residues. J gave up 2 bases and V 5 bases, and 10 bases lay outside the gene matches. The CDR3 coding sequence is TGTGCCAGCAGCCGATTCTCTAGCGGGCCGCAAGAGACCCAGTACTTC. It codes for CASSRFSSGPQETQYF.

The J gene is TRBJ1-5, the V gene TRBV6-5; D is perhaps TRBD1 (5 bases). Trimming took off 4 bases at V and 0 bases at J, with 10 bases between the two ends. Germline assignment: CDR1 MNHEY and CDR2 SVGAGI. The CDR3 totals 15 residues. The CDR3 DNA sequence: TGTGCCAGCAGTTCAAGACAGAATAGCAATCAGCCCCAGCATTTT. Its protein is CASSSRQNSNQPQHF.

The J gene is TRBJ2-1, the V gene TRBV6-5; 7 bases agree with TRBD2. Trimming removed 10 bases from V and 2 bases from J; junction bases left unmatched: 11. The CDR3 spans 15 residues. Germline lookup yields CDR1 MNHEY and CDR2 SVGAGI. CDR3 residues: CATGPAGRTYNEQFF. Written as DNA, the CDR3 is TGTGCCACCGGGCCAGCGGGACGGACCTACAATGAGCAGTTCTTC.

The chain is built from TRBV6-1 and TRBJ2-7, with 9 bases aligning to TRBD1. The CDR3 has 16 residues. The V segment lost 3 bases and the J segment 4 bases; nucleotides outside the gene matches: 10. Per the germline V gene, CDR1 is MNHNS and CDR2 is SASEGT. CDR3 in amino acids: CASSEGTGTGRYEQYF. CDR3 bases: TGTGCCAGCAGTGAGGGAACCGGGACAGGGAGGTACGAGCAGTACTTC.

The chain combines TRBV7-9 with TRBJ1-4; no reliable D call. CDR1 and CDR2 (germline): SEHNR, FQNEAQ (reference sequence). The CDR3 contains 15 residues. V was cut by 0 bases and J by 7 bases, with 12 bases left in between. The CDR3 DNA follows: TGTGCCAGCAGCTTAGCGGGTTCCGCGGGTGAAAAACTGTTTTTT. It yields the protein CASSLAGSAGEKLFF.

The V call is TRBV19, the J call TRBJ2-1; D might be TRBD1 (7 bases). V was pared by 7 bases and J by 8 bases, with 15 bases between. The CDR3 totals 13 residues. The germline V gene has CDR1 LNHDA and CDR2 SQIVND (reference sequence). DNA of the CDR3: TGTGCCAGTACGCGGGCAGGGGGGTATGAGCAGTTCTTC. It yields the protein CASTRAGGYEQFF. Complete variable domain (other parts from reference TRBV19 and TRBJ2-1): DGGITQSPKYLFRKEGQNVTLSCEQNLNHDAMYWYRQDPGQGLRLIYYSQIVNDFQKGDIAEGYSVSREKKESFPLTVTSAQKNPTAFYLCASTRAGGYEQFFGPGTRLTVL.

This clone was counted a few times. The chain employs TRBV6-1 and TRBJ2-3; D is unclear. V lost 5 bases, J lost 6 bases, and 15 bases lay in between. The germline V gene encodes CDR1 MNHNS and CDR2 SASEGT. The CDR3 runs to 14 residues. The CDR3 DNA follows: TGTGCCAGCAGTCCCGGCGCAACCGGGGATACGCAGTATTTT. Translated: CASSPGATGDTQYF.

The chain is built from TRBV5-5 and TRBJ1-2; a weak D match, TRBD1 (6 bases). The CDR3 runs 15 residues. Trimming shortened V by 0 bases and J by 8 bases, and 17 bases separated the two germline ends. Germline CDR1 SGHKS, CDR2 YYEKEE (reference sequence). The CDR3 spells CASSLDRANLWGYTF. The CDR3, as DNA: TGTGCCAGCAGCTTGGACAGGGCCAACTTGTGGGGCTACACCTTC.

V is TRBV2 and J is TRBJ2-1, with D uncertain. Per germline, CDR1 SNHLY and CDR2 FYNNEI. Trimming stripped 5 bases from V and 7 bases from J, with 9 bases between. The CDR3 has 12 residues. The CDR3 protein is CASSSTGNEQFF. The CDR3 bases are TGTGCCAGCAGTTCTACTGGTAATGAGCAGTTCTTC.

The chain couples TRBV5-4 to TRBJ1-1, with 9 bases fitting TRBD1. The length of the CDR3 is 15 residues. The J segment lost 1 base and the V segment lost 4 bases, leaving 5 bases of the junction unmatched. Germline values: CDR1 SGHNT, CDR2 YYREEE (reference sequence). The CDR3 bases are TGTGCCAGCAGCACCGAACAGGGGGCGAACACTGAAGCTTTCTTT. Its translation: CASSTEQGANTEAFF.